This TCR beta chain was captured in a study of blood T cell repertoires in COVID-19. Assay: immunoSEQ multiplex PCR; the TCRdb copy retains only in-frame clones and omits some. Among roughly 330,000 clones listed, 83% were seen once. Germline loops: CDR1 SGHRS, CDR2 YFSETQ. V was trimmed by 1 base and J by 5 bases, leaving 10 bases between them. The CDR3 loop spans 14 amino acids. Sequencing was performed on peripheral blood. This receptor was taken from a woman between 45 and 65 years old with acute or convalescent COVID-19. The V call is TRBV5-1, the J call TRBJ1-5, with no clear D. The CDR3 region has the DNA TGCGCCAGCAGCTTGTATGCAGGCGATCAGCCCCAGCATTTT. Amino acids: CASSLYAGDQPQHF.